The table lists the clone carrying this T cell receptor (beta chain) with a few counts. Its antigen remains unknown. This sample is drawn from a study of T-cell memory formation after mild COVID-19. Findings and caveats of the study: Researchers report contracting CD4+ clones mostly in CM and EM, with CD8+ clones in EMRA.

TCRdb independently ran MiXCR on the 5' RACE reads; one entry per CDR3 protein. The sample yields just under 150,000 distinct CDR3 sequences, under 25% seen once. Germline V lookup: CDR1 MNHNY, CDR2 SVGAGI (reference sequence). This CDR3 contains 15 residues. V trimming: 7 bases; J trimming: 3 bases; junction bases outside the gene matches: 9. The sequence derives from an adult woman who had mild COVID-19 (a few samples of this study predate the infection). Cell type and time point are not known. The sample comprised PBMCs or a T cell subset sorted from them (not recorded which). V is TRBV6-6 and J is TRBJ2-7; 10 bases line up with TRBD1. In nucleotides, the CDR3 is TGTGCCAGCAATCCCACGGACAGGGGGTACTACGAGCAGTACTTC. It codes for CASNPTDRGYYEQYF.